A single sample gave rise to the 2 T cell receptor beta chains below, sequenced in a study of blood T cell repertoires in COVID-19. TCRdb's copy holds only in-frame clones and misses some; the assay was immunoSEQ multiplex PCR. The sample lists 250,000 or so clones, approximately 90% occurring once. Specimen: peripheral blood. These receptor sequences come from a woman aged 30 to 39 with active or convalescent COVID-19.

This rearrangement joins TRBV21-1 to TRBJ2-7; the table's TRBD1 call for D was not verified on the DNA. TRBV21-1 is flagged as a pseudogene. The CDR3 has 16 amino acids. The CDR3 region has the DNA TGTGCCAGCAGCAAAGTAAGCCCCACAGGTTACTACGAGCAGTACTTC. It is translated as CASSKVSPTGYYEQYF.

The V and J genes are TRBV5-6 and TRBJ1-6; the match to TRBD1 covers 8 bases. After removal of 0 bases from V and 10 bases from J, the junction contained 6 bases not matched to a gene. The CDR3 runs 15 residues. Germline V gene lookup returns CDR1 SGHDT and CDR2 YYEEEE. This CDR3 is CASSLVQTGVSPLHF. CDR3 DNA: TGTGCCAGCAGCTTGGTTCAGACAGGGGTCTCACCCCTCCACTTT. The variable domain in full, completed from reference TRBV5-6 and TRBJ1-6, reads DAGVTQSPTHLIKTRGQQVTLRCSPKSGHDTVSWYQQALGQGPQFIFQYYEEEERQRGNFPDRFSGHQFPNYSSELNVNALLLGDSALYLCASSLVQTGVSPLHFGNGTRLTVT.